This T cell receptor (beta chain) was identified during a study of T cells in Graves' hyperthyroidism and ophthalmopathy. TCR beta CDR3 regions were amplified from RNA transcripts. The HTBI primer set was used in a first-round RT-PCR of the TCR CDR3. From the multiplex PCR reads, TCRdb called clonotypes with MiXCR, one entry per CDR3 protein. The sample records around 200,000 distinct CDR3 sequences, around 17% being singletons. PBMCs were obtained from about 10 ml fresh peripheral blood. Trimming took 1 base from V and 10 from J, leaving 25 bases between them. This CDR3 is built from 17 residues. Germline V CDR1 and CDR2: DFQATT, SNEGSKA (reference sequence). This clonotype was seen only a few times.

Sequences were obtained from blood. This sequence originates from a man in his forties with Graves' hyperthyroidism. This rearrangement joins TRBV20-1 to TRBJ2-2; D possibly corresponds to TRBD1 (6 bases). The chain's CDR3 is CSARGFGQPGLVEELFF. The DNA for the CDR3 is TGCAGTGCTAGAGGTTTCGGACAGCCGGGTCTTGTCGAGGAGCTGTTTTTT.